These T cell receptor beta chains were read from a single sample in a study of T cell responses to AZD1222 COVID-19 vaccine. Sequencing was performed with immunoSEQ multiplex PCR; in TCRdb, only in-frame clones are kept and a portion is missing. Of fewer than 200,000 clones in the sample, about 87% were seen once. The sample in question was peripheral blood, obtained on day 0 of AZD1222 vaccination. The receptors come from an adult in good health. The CDR3 runs from the conserved cysteine through the conserved F or W. Each record gives: J gene, V gene, clone size, D gene, CDR3 protein, CDR3 DNA. D genes are given only for firm matches. The listing skips clone size in some rows; elsewhere it reads once, few, many or a size class.

J gene: TRBJ2-5
V gene: TRBV5-1
clone size: -
D gene: TRBD2
CDR3 protein: CASSLGGRGQETQYF
CDR3 DNA: TGCGCCAGCAGCTTGGGCGGGAGAGGCCAAGAGACCCAGTACTTC

J gene: TRBJ2-5
V gene: TRBV28
clone size: -
D gene: -
CDR3 protein: CASNTQAGTQYF
CDR3 DNA: TGTGCCAGCAATACACAGGCCGGGACCCAGTACTTC

J gene: TRBJ2-2
V gene: TRBV5-1
clone size: -
D gene: -
CDR3 protein: CASSLVVAPGVGELFF
CDR3 DNA: TGCGCCAGCAGCTTGGTGGTGGCCCCGGGGGTCGGGGAGCTGTTTTTT

J gene: TRBJ1-5
V gene: TRBV7-9
clone size: -
D gene: -
CDR3 protein: CASSLGVSQADSNQPQHF
CDR3 DNA: TGTGCCAGCAGCTTAGGGGTTAGCCAGGCGGATAGCAATCAGCCCCAGCATTTT

J gene: TRBJ1-2
V gene: TRBV7-8
clone size: -
D gene: -
CDR3 protein: CASSPDSYGYTF
CDR3 DNA: TGTGCCAGCAGCCCTGACAGCTATGGCTACACCTTC

J gene: TRBJ2-5
V gene: TRBV10-3
clone size: -
D gene: -
CDR3 protein: CAISESTPRETQYF
CDR3 DNA: TGTGCCATCAGTGAGTCGACTCCACGGGAGACCCAGTACTTC

J gene: TRBJ1-5
V gene: TRBV5-1
clone size: -
D gene: -
CDR3 protein: CASSSSGAGQPQHF
CDR3 DNA: TGCGCCAGCAGCTCCTCAGGGGCGGGTCAGCCCCAGCATTTT

J gene: TRBJ2-5
V gene: TRBV30
clone size: -
D gene: -
CDR3 protein: CAWSLNSIQETQYF
CDR3 DNA: TGTGCCTGGAGTCTCAACAGTATCCAAGAGACCCAGTACTTC

J gene: TRBJ2-2
V gene: TRBV18
clone size: -
D gene: TRBD2
CDR3 protein: CASSPPGGRNTGELFF
CDR3 DNA: TGTGCCAGCTCACCACCGGGCGGGAGGAACACCGGGGAGCTGTTTTTT

J gene: TRBJ2-1
V gene: TRBV24-1
clone size: few
D gene: -
CDR3 protein: CATRAGGAYNEQFF
CDR3 DNA: TGTGCCACCAGAGCAGGGGGGGCCTACAATGAGCAGTTCTTC

J gene: TRBJ2-1
V gene: TRBV6-5
clone size: -
D gene: TRBD1
CDR3 protein: CASRITWTGINEQFF
CDR3 DNA: TGTGCCAGCAGAATAACGTGGACAGGGATCAATGAGCAGTTCTTC

J gene: TRBJ2-3
V gene: TRBV5-4
clone size: -
D gene: TRBD2
CDR3 protein: CASSLSGAGGVDTQYF
CDR3 DNA: TGTGCCAGCAGCTTATCCGGAGCGGGGGGAGTAGATACGCAGTATTTT

J gene: TRBJ2-7
V gene: TRBV19
clone size: -
D gene: -
CDR3 protein: CASSIKGSGSPAYEQYF
CDR3 DNA: TGTGCCAGTAGTATTAAGGGATCCGGGTCTCCAGCCTACGAGCAGTACTTC

J gene: TRBJ2-1
V gene: TRBV29-1
clone size: -
D gene: TRBD1
CDR3 protein: CSAGQEGEQFF
CDR3 DNA: TGCAGCGCGGGACAGGAGGGTGAGCAGTTCTTC

J gene: TRBJ2-7
V gene: TRBV18
clone size: -
D gene: -
CDR3 protein: CASSPPTRMGYEQYF
CDR3 DNA: TGTGCCAGCTCACCGCCCACGCGTATGGGCTACGAGCAGTACTTC

J gene: TRBJ1-5
V gene: TRBV28
clone size: -
D gene: TRBD1
CDR3 protein: CASSFLGQGANQPQHF
CDR3 DNA: TGTGCCAGCAGTTTCCTGGGACAGGGGGCAAATCAGCCCCAGCATTTT

J gene: TRBJ2-2
V gene: TRBV6-5
clone size: -
D gene: TRBD2
CDR3 protein: CASSFRTSGTTGELFF
CDR3 DNA: TGTGCCAGCAGTTTTCGGACTAGCGGGACAACCGGGGAGCTGTTTTTT

J gene: TRBJ1-4
V gene: TRBV19
clone size: -
D gene: TRBD1
CDR3 protein: CASSIPEGARGEKLFF
CDR3 DNA: TGTGCCAGTAGTATACCGGAGGGGGCGCGGGGTGAAAAACTGTTTTTT

J gene: TRBJ2-7
V gene: TRBV21-1
clone size: -
D gene: -
CDR3 protein: CVQSSYEQYF
CDR3 DNA: TGTGTGCAAAGCTCCTACGAGCAGTACTTC

J gene: TRBJ1-4
V gene: TRBV5-6
clone size: -
D gene: -
CDR3 protein: CASSLPTWGNEKLFF
CDR3 DNA: TGTGCCAGCAGCTTACCTACCTGGGGTAATGAAAAACTGTTTTTT